The rows below give T cell receptor beta chains drawn from one sample of a study of cytomegalovirus exposure and HLA in healthy donors. Only in-frame clones appear in the TCRdb table, and some are missing; sequencing was by immunoSEQ multiplex PCR. The table includes around 100,000 clones, around 80% detected once. The sequenced sample consisted of PBMCs. All receptors come from a woman in her forties in good health and CMV-seronegative. Both conserved end residues are part of each CDR3. A D gene is named only where the DNA matches it firmly. Size values are once, few and many counts, or a class for expanded clones, and some rows have none.

>TRBD1|TRBV4-3|-|TRBJ1-2
TGCGCCAGCAGCCGGATAGGACAGGGACTTGACTATGGCTACACCTTC
CASSRIGQGLDYGYTF
>TRBD1|TRBV29-1|-|TRBJ1-1
TGCAGCGTAATCACACCGGGACAGGGTTCTGTCACTGAAGCTTTCTTT
CSVITPGQGSVTEAFF
>TRBD1|TRBV6-5|few|TRBJ1-2
TGTGCCTGTAGACAGGGGAGCTATGGCTACACCTTC
CACRQGSYGYTF
>TRBD1|TRBV5-1|few|TRBJ1-2
TGCGCCAGCAGCTCCCACTCGACAGGGTATGGCTACACCTTC
CASSSHSTGYGYTF
>-|TRBV28|once|TRBJ1-4
TGTGCCAGCAGTTTAGGGGGGTTGAATGAAAAACTGTTTTTT
CASSLGGLNEKLFF
>-|TRBV15|-|TRBJ1-3
TGTGCCACCAGCAGAGACGGTACAGGGTACTCCGACTCTGGAAACACCATATATTTT
CATSRDGTGYSDSGNTIYF
>TRBD2|TRBV28|-|TRBJ2-5
TGTGCCAGCAGTCCCCGCGGGGGGAGCGAGACCCAGTACTTC
CASSPRGGSETQYF
>-|TRBV19|-|TRBJ1-5
TGTGCCAGTAGTATACGAGGGAATCAGCCCCAGCATTTT
CASSIRGNQPQHF
>-|TRBV5-4|-|TRBJ2-5
TGTGCCAGCAGCACCGGGACTTACCAAGAGACCCAGTACTTC
CASSTGTYQETQYF
>TRBD2|TRBV2|few|TRBJ2-1
TGTGCCAGCACCCTTAGCGGGGGGTACAATGAGCAGTTCTTC
CASTLSGGYNEQFF